This TCR beta chain derives from a study of shared clonotypes between healthy human individuals. General study points: Several donors held about 5% of naive CD4 clonotypes in common. The study sampled only blood, and tissue repertoires likely differ. In general, naive subsets displayed greater estimated richness than memory subsets did.

Approximately 210 ng DNA, 30,000 or so T cell genomes, went into each sorted-subset replicate PCR. Here immunoSEQ multiplex PCR was the method, and the copy in TCRdb shows in-frame clones only, minus some. The sample includes roughly 2.4 million clones, approximately 95% of them seen just once. Concerning this clone itself: What it binds is unknown.

V gave up 0 bases and J gave up 8 bases, with 7 bases separating them. Looked up from germline, CDR1 is ENHRY and CDR2 is SYGVKD. This CDR3 has 12 residues. Sequencing used naive CD4+ T cells sorted from blood. As for subset: CD45RA+ positively selected. V gene TRBV10-3 combines with J gene TRBJ1-2, with D unresolved. This clonotype was obtained from a man aged 18 to 29 in good health. CDR3 loop: CAISESISGYTF. Written as DNA, the CDR3 is TGTGCCATCAGTGAGTCGATTTCCGGCTACACCTTC.